Sequencing of this TCR beta chain was carried out in a study of cytomegalovirus exposure and HLA in healthy donors. Primers for the PCR totalled 60 Vbeta and 13 Jbeta. This table comes from immunoSEQ multiplex PCR, and its TCRdb copy is limited to in-frame clones, with some not included. The sample consists of approximately 200,000 clones, approximately 85% of them appearing once. Study findings and constraints: An analysis done earlier found most TCR beta V segments productive about 87% or about 30% of the time.

CDR1 and CDR2 (germline): SGHTA, FQGNSA. The CDR3 covers 14 residues. V lost 2 bases, J lost 3 bases, and 1 base stayed unmatched. Points on this clone: Its antigen is undetermined.

Sequencing used PBMCs. The gene calls are TRBV7-2 and TRBJ2-5; 9 bases are a match to TRBD2. This receptor was identified in a woman aged 50 to 60 in good health and CMV-seropositive. Here the CDR3 reads CASSLRLAEETQYF. CDR3 in DNA: TGTGCCAGCAGCTTAAGACTAGCGGAAGAGACCCAGTACTTC.